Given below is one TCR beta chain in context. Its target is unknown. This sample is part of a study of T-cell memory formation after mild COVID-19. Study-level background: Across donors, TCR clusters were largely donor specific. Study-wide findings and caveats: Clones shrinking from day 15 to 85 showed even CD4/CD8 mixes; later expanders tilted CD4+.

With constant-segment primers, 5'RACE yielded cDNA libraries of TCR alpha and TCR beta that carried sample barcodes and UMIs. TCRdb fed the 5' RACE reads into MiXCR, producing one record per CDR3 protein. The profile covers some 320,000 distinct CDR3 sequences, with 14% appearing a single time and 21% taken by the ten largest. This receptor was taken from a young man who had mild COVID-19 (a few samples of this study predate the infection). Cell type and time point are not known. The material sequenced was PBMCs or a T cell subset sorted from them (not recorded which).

CDR3 sequence: CASSFARVGTEAFF. The CDR3 region has the DNA TGTGCCAGCAGTTTCGCCAGGGTAGGAACTGAAGCTTTCTTT. This rearrangement joins TRBV12-3 or TRBV12-4 to TRBJ1-1; weak D call: TRBD1 (5 bases). V was pared by 3 bases and J by 5 bases, with 13 bases between. CDR3 length: 14 amino acids.